Sequencing of this T cell receptor beta chain was carried out in a study of cytomegalovirus exposure and HLA in healthy donors. Study results and caveats: About 87% or about 30% of the time was how often most TCR beta V segments were productive, according to an earlier analysis. A later analysis revealed that TCR association rates differed between HLA loci, peaking at DRB1 and bottoming out at HLA-C.

With 60 Vbeta and 13 Jbeta primers, the PCR was carried out. Profiled with immunoSEQ multiplex PCR; TCRdb holds only in-frame clones, not every one. In the table there are around 210,000 clones, about 78% of which are singletons. In the case of this clone: Its matching antigen is unknown.

While unrecorded immune exposures were likely, the donors were nominally healthy when sampled. Germline V gene sequence: CDR1 SGHTA, CDR2 FQGTGA. The V end lost 2 bases, the J end lost 0 bases, and 11 bases lay between the germline ends. This CDR3 region has 16 residues. The receptor was derived from a woman under 40 in good health and CMV-seronegative. The chain employs TRBV7-3 and TRBJ2-1, with D tentatively TRBD2 (5 bases). Sequencing was performed on PBMCs. The CDR3 loop reads CASSLFGESSYNEQFF. CDR3 bases: TGTGCCAGCAGCTTATTCGGGGAGAGCTCCTACAATGAGCAGTTCTTC.